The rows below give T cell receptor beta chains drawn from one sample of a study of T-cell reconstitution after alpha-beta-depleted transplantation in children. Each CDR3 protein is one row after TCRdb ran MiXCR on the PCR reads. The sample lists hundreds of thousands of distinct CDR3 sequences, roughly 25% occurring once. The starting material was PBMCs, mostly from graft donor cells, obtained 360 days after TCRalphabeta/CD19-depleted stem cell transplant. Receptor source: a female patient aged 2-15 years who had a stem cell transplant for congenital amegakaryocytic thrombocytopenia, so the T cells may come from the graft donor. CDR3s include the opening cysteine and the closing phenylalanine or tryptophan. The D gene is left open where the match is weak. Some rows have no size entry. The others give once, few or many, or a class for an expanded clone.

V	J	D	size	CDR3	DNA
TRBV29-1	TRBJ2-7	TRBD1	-	CSVEGQGHEQYF	TGCAGCGTTGAAGGACAGGGTCACGAGCAGTACTTC
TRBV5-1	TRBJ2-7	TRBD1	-	CASSQGTGRVYEQYF	TGCGCCAGCAGCCAGGGGACAGGAAGGGTCTACGAGCAGTACTTC
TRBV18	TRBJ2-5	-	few	CASSFLGQKQETQYF	TGTGCCAGCTCATTCCTCGGACAGAAACAAGAGACCCAGTACTTC
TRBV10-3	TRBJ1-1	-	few	CAISEGLVGTTEAFF	TGTGCCATCAGTGAAGGTTTAGTAGGGACCACTGAAGCTTTCTTT
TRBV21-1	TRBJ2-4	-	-	CASSHPDLEAKNIQYF	TGTGCCAGCAGCCACCCTGACCTCGAAGCCAAAAACATTCAGTACTTC
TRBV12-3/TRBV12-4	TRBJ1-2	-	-	CASSFQGLGYTF	TGTGCCAGCAGTTTTCAGGGTCTTGGCTACACCTTC
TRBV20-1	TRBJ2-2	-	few	CSAREGPGELFF	TGCAGTGCTAGAGAAGGACCCGGGGAGCTGTTTTTT
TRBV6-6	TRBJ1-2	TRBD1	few	CASRDGTGTGYTF	TGTGCCAGCAGGGACGGGACAGGGACAGGCTACACCTTC
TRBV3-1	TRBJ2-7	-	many	CASSLGREQYF	TGTGCCAGCAGCCTTGGGCGCGAGCAGTACTTC
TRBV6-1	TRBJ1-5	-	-	CASSRGPYSNQPQHF	TGTGCCAGCAGTCGGGGCCCGTATAGCAATCAGCCCCAGCATTTT
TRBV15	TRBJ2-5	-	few	CATSRPTGGAQETQYF	TGTGCCACCAGCAGACCTACCGGGGGTGCCCAAGAGACCCAGTACTTC
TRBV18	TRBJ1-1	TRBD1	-	CASSPYRGRDTEAFF	TGTGCCAGCTCACCATACAGGGGGCGCGACACTGAAGCTTTCTTT
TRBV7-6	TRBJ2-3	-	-	CAGGNSSTDTQYF	TGTGCCGGGGGGAACTCTAGCACAGATACGCAGTATTTT
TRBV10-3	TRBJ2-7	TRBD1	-	CAISEGDRGFYEQYF	TGTGCCATCAGTGAAGGGGACAGGGGTTTCTACGAGCAGTACTTC
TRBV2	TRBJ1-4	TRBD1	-	CASSELWDSREKLFF	TGTGCCAGCAGTGAGCTTTGGGACAGTCGAGAAAAACTGTTTTTT
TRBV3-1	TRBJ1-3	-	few	CASIDTSGNTIYF	TGTGCCAGCATCGACACCTCTGGAAACACCATATATTTT
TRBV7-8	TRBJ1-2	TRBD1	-	CASSLVLGGFNYGYTF	TGTGCCAGCAGCTTAGTTCTAGGGGGCTTTAACTATGGCTACACCTTC
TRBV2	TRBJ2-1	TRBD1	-	CASRYRTGSSYNEQFF	TGTGCCAGCAGATATAGGACAGGGAGCTCCTACAATGAGCAGTTCTTC
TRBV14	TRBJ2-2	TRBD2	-	CASSRHITSAYTGELFF	TGTGCCAGCAGCCGTCATATTACTAGCGCTTACACCGGGGAGCTGTTTTTT
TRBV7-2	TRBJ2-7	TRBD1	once	CASSLVDRVSYEQYF	TGTGCCAGCAGCTTGGTCGACAGGGTCTCCTACGAGCAGTACTTC
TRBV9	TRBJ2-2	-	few	CASSGVNTVELFF	TGTGCCAGCAGCGGGGTGAACACCGTGGAGCTGTTTTTT
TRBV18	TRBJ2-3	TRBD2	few	CASSPPREGFTDTQYF	TGTGCCAGCTCACCACCGCGGGAGGGCTTCACAGATACGCAGTATTTT
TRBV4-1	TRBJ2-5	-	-	CASSQDPREETQYF	TGCGCCAGCAGCCAAGATCCCCGGGAGGAGACCCAGTACTTC
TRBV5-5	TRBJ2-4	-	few	CASSSRQQGFRGLNIQYF	TGTGCCAGCAGCTCCCGACAACAGGGCTTCCGAGGCTTAAACATTCAGTACTTC
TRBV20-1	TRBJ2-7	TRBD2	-	CSARGSSGTYEQYF	TGCAGTGCTAGAGGATCTAGCGGGACCTACGAGCAGTACTTC
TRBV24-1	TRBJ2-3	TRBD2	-	CATSVGSGGTDTQYF	TGTGCCACCAGTGTAGGGTCCGGGGGGACAGATACGCAGTATTTT
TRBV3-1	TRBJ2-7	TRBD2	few	CASSQVAGAYEQYF	TGTGCCAGCAGCCAAGTGGCGGGGGCCTACGAGCAGTACTTC
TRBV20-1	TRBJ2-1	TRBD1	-	CSARDPYGDRVYNEQFF	TGCAGTGCTAGAGATCCCTACGGGGACAGGGTCTACAATGAGCAGTTCTTC
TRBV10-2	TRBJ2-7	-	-	CASSAGVYEQYF	TGCGCCAGCTCGGCAGGCGTATACGAGCAGTACTTC
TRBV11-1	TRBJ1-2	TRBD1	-	CASSFMGRRDRENYGYTF	TGTGCCAGCAGCTTTATGGGCCGCCGGGACAGGGAAAACTATGGCTACACCTTC
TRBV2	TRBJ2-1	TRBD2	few	CASSGTSDYNEQFF	TGTGCCAGCAGTGGGACTAGCGATTACAATGAGCAGTTCTTC
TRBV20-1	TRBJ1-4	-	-	CSARDLGHSNEKLFF	TGCAGTGCTAGAGATCTGGGACACTCTAATGAAAAACTGTTTTTT
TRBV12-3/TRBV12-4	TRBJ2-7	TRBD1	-	CASRGDREDEQYF	TGTGCCAGCAGGGGGGACAGGGAGGACGAGCAGTACTTC
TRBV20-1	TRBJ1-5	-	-	CSASSANQPRHF	TGCAGTGCTAGTTCGGCCAATCAGCCCCGGCATTTT
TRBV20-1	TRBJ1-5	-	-	CSAREGGRPPPRRQPQHF	TGCAGTGCTAGAGAAGGGGGGAGGCCACCGCCTCGAAGGCAGCCCCAGCATTTT
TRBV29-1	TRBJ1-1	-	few	CSVGKGRRSSMRAFF	TGCAGCGTTGGAAAAGGGAGGAGATCTTCAATGAGGGCTTTCTTT
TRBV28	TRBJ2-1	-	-	CASSFVLGPSYNEQFF	TGTGCCAGCAGTTTTGTTCTAGGGCCTTCCTACAATGAGCAGTTCTTC
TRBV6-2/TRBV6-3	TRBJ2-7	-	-	CASRQGPGQYF	TGTGCCAGCAGGCAGGGGCCGGGGCAGTACTTC
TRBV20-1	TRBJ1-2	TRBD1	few	CSASGGQAENF	TGCAGTGCTAGCGGAGGACAGGCCGAGAATTTC
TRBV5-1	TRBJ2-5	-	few	CASSVGRQGETQYF	TGCGCCAGCAGCGTGGGCAGGCAGGGGGAGACCCAGTACTTC
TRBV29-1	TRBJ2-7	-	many	CSVDVLGTYEQYF	TGCAGCGTGGACGTTCTGGGGACCTACGAGCAGTACTTC
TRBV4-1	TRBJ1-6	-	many	CASSYESSYNSPLHF	TGCGCCAGCAGCTATGAGAGCTCCTATAATTCACCCCTCCACTTT
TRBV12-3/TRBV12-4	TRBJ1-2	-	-	CASSLGRVNYGYTF	TGTGCCAGCAGTTTAGGCAGGGTTAACTATGGCTACACCTTC
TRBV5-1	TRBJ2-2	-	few	CASSVAARASTGELFF	TGCGCCAGCAGCGTAGCAGCCAGGGCCTCCACCGGGGAGCTGTTTTTT
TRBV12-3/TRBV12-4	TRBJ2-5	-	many	CASSWGQETQYF	TGTGCCAGCAGTTGGGGGCAAGAGACCCAGTACTTC